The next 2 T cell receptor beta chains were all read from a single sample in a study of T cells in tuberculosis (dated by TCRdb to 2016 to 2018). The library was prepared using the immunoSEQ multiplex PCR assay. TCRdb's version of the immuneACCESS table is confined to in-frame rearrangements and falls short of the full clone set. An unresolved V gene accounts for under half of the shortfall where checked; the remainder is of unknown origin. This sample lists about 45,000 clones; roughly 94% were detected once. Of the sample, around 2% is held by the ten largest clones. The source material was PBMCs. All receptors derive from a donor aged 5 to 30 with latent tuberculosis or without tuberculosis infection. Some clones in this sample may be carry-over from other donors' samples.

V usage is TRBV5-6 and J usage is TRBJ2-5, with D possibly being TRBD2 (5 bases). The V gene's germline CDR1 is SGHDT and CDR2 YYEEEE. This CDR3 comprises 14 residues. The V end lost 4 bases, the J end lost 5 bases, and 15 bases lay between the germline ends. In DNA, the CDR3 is TGTGCCAGCAGCCCACAACGGGGTATTGAGACCCAGTACTTC. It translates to CASSPQRGIETQYF.

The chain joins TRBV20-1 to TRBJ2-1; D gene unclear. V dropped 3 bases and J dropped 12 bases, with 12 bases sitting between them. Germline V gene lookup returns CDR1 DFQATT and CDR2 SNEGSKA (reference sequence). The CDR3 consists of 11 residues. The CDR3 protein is CSARTSAGQFF. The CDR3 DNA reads TGCAGTGCTAGGACGTCAGCAGGGCAGTTCTTC.